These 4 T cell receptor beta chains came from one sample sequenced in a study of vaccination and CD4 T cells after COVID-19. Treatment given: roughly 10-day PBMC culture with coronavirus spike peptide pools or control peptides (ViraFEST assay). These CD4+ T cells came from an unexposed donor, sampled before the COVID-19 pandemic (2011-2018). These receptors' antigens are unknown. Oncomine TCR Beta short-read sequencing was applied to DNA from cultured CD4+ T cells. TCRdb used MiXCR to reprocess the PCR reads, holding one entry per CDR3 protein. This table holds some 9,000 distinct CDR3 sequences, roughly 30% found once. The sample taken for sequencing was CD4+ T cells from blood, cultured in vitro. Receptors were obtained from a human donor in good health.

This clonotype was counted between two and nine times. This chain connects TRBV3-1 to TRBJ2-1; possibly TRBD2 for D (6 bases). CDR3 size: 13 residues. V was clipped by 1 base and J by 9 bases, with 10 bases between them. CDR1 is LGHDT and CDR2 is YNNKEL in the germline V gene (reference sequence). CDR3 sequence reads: CASSQVPGVEQFF. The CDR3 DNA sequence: TGTGCCAGCAGCCAAGTACCGGGGGTTGAGCAGTTCTTC.

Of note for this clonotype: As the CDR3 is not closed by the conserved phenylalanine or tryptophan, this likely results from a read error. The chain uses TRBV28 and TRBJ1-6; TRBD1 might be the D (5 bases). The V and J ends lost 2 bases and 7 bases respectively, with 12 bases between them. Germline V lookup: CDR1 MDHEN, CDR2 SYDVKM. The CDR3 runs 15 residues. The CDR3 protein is CASSLAGGANSPLHL. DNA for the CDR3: TGTGCCAGCAGTTTAGCTGGAGGGGCGAATTCACCCCTCCACCTT.

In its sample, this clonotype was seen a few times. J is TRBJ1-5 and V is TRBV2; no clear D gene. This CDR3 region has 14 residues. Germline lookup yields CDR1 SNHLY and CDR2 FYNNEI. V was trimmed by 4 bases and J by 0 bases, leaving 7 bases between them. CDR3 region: CASSVVSSNQPQHF. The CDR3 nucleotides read TGTGCCAGCAGTGTTGTGTCTAGCAATCAGCCCCAGCATTTT. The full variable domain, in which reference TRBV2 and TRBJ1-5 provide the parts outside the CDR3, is EPEVTQTPSHQVTQMGQEVILRCVPISNHLYFYWYRQILGQKVEFLVSFYNNEISEKSEIFDDQFSVERPDGSNFTLKIRSTKLEDSAMYFCASSVVSSNQPQHFGDGTRLSIL.

CDR3 in amino acids: CASSAARGGGSSYNEQFF. In DNA, the CDR3 is TGTGCCAGCAGCGCGGCCCGAGGAGGGGGGAGCTCCTACAATGAGCAGTTCTTC. J is TRBJ2-1 and V is TRBV9; D possibly uses TRBD1 or TRBD2 (6 bases each). The germline V gene encodes CDR1 SGDLS and CDR2 YYNGEE. Trimming cost V 3 bases and J 0 bases, with 19 bases left between them. CDR3 length equals 18 residues. The full variable domain, rest sourced from reference TRBV9 and TRBJ2-1, is DSGVTQTPKHLITATGQRVTLRCSPRSGDLSVYWYQQSLDQGLQFLIQYYNGEERAKGNILERFSAQQFPDLHSELNLSSLELGDSALYFCASSAARGGGSSYNEQFFGPGTRLTVL.